The 13 T cell receptor beta chains below all came from one sample that was sequenced in a study of T cells in Graves' hyperthyroidism and ophthalmopathy. Amplified regions were TCR beta CDR3 sequences from RNA transcripts. The HTBI primer set was used in a first-round RT-PCR of the TCR CDR3. Each CDR3 protein is one row after TCRdb ran MiXCR on the multiplex PCR reads. Of 500,000 to 650,000 distinct CDR3 sequences listed, around 15% are singletons. The sample comprised blood. These receptors all stem from a woman in her thirties or forties with Graves' hyperthyroidism.

The chain is built from TRBV7-9 and TRBJ1-5; 8 bases align to TRBD1. Germline CDR1 SEHNR, CDR2 FQNEAQ (reference sequence). Unmatched junction bases numbered 5, after V lost 4 bases and J lost 0 bases. The CDR3 totals 16 residues. For the CDR3, the DNA is TGTGCCAGCAGCTCAACCGGGACAGGTAGCAATCAGCCCCAGCATTTT. Protein: CASSSTGTGSNQPQHF. Combining the CDR3 with reference TRBV7-9 and TRBJ1-5 gives the whole variable domain DTGVSQNPRHKITKRGQNVTFRCDPISEHNRLYWYRQTLGQGPEFLTYFQNEAQLEKSRLLSDRFSAERPKGSFSTLEIQRTEQGDSAMYLCASSSTGTGSNQPQHFGDGTRLSIL.

This clonotype was counted many times. The genes are TRBV28 and TRBJ2-2, with TRBD1 matching over 7 bases. CDR1 is MDHEN and CDR2 is SYDVKM in the germline V gene. The CDR3 is 15 amino acids. Germline trimming cut 5 bases from V and 3 bases from J; bases unmatched to any gene: 6. The CDR3 coding sequence is TGTGCCAGCAGTCCGTCGGGACAGTACACCGGGGAGCTGTTTTTT. Residues: CASSPSGQYTGELFF. Using reference TRBV28 and TRBJ2-2 for the parts outside the CDR3, the full variable domain is DVKVTQSSRYLVKRTGEKVFLECVQDMDHENMFWYRQDPGLGLRLIYFSYDVKMKEKGDIPEGYSVSREKKERFSLILESASTNQTSMYLCASSPSGQYTGELFFGEGSRLTVL.

A few counts support this clonotype. The CDR3 carries no conserved terminal phenylalanine or tryptophan, so it likely arises from a read error. The chain carries TRBV18 and TRBJ1-1; 7 bases fit TRBD1. Per germline, CDR1 KGHSH and CDR2 LQKENI. Trimming took 0 bases from V and 3 from J; bases not matched to a gene: 7. CDR3 size: 16 residues. CDR3 amino acids: CASSPPERQGYTEAFL. The CDR3 DNA is TGTGCCAGCTCACCACCCGAAAGACAGGGATACACTGAAGCTTTCCTT.

This clonotype has ten or more counts. The chain links TRBV5-1 to TRBJ2-2, with no clear D. Deletions cut 2 bases from V and 5 bases from J, with 16 bases between. CDR1 SGHRS and CDR2 YFSETQ come from the germline V gene. The CDR3 is 16 residues long. The CDR3 sequence: CASSLQSDARTGELFF. In DNA, the CDR3 is TGCGCCAGCAGCTTACAGAGCGATGCTAGAACCGGGGAGCTGTTTTTT.

This clonotype was seen a few times. The CDR3 loop is CAISESRSGKEQFF. The CDR3 DNA sequence: TGTGCCATCAGTGAGTCGAGGAGTGGGAAAGAGCAGTTCTTC. The chain links TRBV10-3 to TRBJ2-1; no reliable D call. The ends were cut back, 0 bases at V and 10 bases at J, with 13 bases in the middle. The CDR3 is 14 residues long. In germline, CDR1 is ENHRY, CDR2 SYGVKD.

Only a few counts were recorded for this clonotype. This chain connects TRBV29-1 to TRBJ1-2, with 7 bases that match TRBD1. Trimming at V came to 5 bases and at J to 5 bases, leaving 5 bases not matched to a gene. From germline, CDR1 is SQVTM and CDR2 ANQGSEA. This CDR3 has 12 amino acids. The CDR3 DNA is TGCAGCGTTCCAACAGGGGTGTATGGCTACACCTTC. This sequence encodes CSVPTGVYGYTF.

This clonotype was observed many times. The chain uses TRBV10-3 and TRBJ2-1; TRBD2 matches 9 bases. Trimming removed 6 bases from V and 6 bases from J; junction bases left unmatched: 0. CDR3 length equals 12 residues. Germline CDR1 is ENHRY and CDR2 is SYGVKD. The CDR3 region is CAIRREGNEQFF. DNA of the CDR3: TGTGCCATCAGGCGGGAGGGCAATGAGCAGTTCTTC.

The table lists this clonotype with many counts. This rearrangement joins TRBV14 to TRBJ2-1; 11 bases line up with TRBD2. Trimming removed 6 bases from V and 5 bases from J; junction bases left unmatched: 9. Germline values: CDR1 SGHDN, CDR2 FVKESK. There are 16 residues in the CDR3. The CDR3 bases are TGTGCCAGCAGTCGAACGACTAGCGGGAAAGACAATGAGCAGTTCTTC. This translates into CASSRTTSGKDNEQFF.

Ten or more counts support this clonotype. The chain is built from TRBV12-3 or TRBV12-4 and TRBJ1-5, with TRBD1 as a possible D gene (5 bases). The CDR3 contains 15 residues. The V gene lost 6 bases and the J gene lost 1 base, with 13 bases spanning the gap. CDR3 in DNA: TGTGCCAGCAGCCGCGGGGGTAGCAGCAATCAGCCCCAGCATTTT. Protein: CASSRGGSSNQPQHF.

In this sample, this clonotype turned up many times. The CDR3 region is CASSRDGLYNEQFF. The CDR3 nucleotides are TGCGCCAGCAGCCGGGACGGCCTCTACAATGAGCAGTTCTTC. This sequence joins TRBV4-1 and TRBJ2-1; D is tentatively TRBD1 or TRBD2 (5 bases each). This CDR3 is 14 amino acids long. Germline CDR1 MGHRA, CDR2 YSYEKL. Trimming pared 4 bases from V and 3 bases from J, leaving 10 bases between.

This clonotype was seen many times. The rearrangement joins TRBV6-2 or TRBV6-3 to TRBJ1-5, with D perhaps TRBD1 (5 bases). The CDR3 covers 18 residues. The germline V gene encodes CDR1 MNHEY and CDR2 SVGEGT. V lost 2 bases, J lost 5 bases, and 22 bases lay in between. CDR3 nucleotide sequence: TGTGCCAGCAGTTACAACCGGACGCAGGGCACTGTGGATCAGCCCCAGCATTTT. This codes for CASSYNRTQGTVDQPQHF.

In its sample, this clonotype was seen many times. The chain recombines TRBV28 with TRBJ1-5; D might be TRBD1 (5 bases). This CDR3 has 16 amino acids. V dropped 5 bases and J dropped 5 bases, with 19 bases sitting between them. The germline gives CDR1 MDHEN, CDR2 SYDVKM. CDR3 sequence reads: CASSPPGRGSDQPQHF. The CDR3 DNA is TGTGCCAGCAGTCCCCCGGGGCGGGGGTCCGATCAGCCCCAGCATTTT.

The rearrangement uses TRBV7-9 and TRBJ1-4, with D perhaps TRBD1 (5 bases). The germline CDR1 and CDR2 sequences are SEHNR and FQNEAQ (reference sequence). The V gene lost 5 bases and the J gene lost 5 bases, with 15 bases spanning the gap. The CDR3 is 15 residues long. CDR3 sequence reads: CASSRWDPGNEKLFF. The CDR3 nucleotides read TGTGCCAGCAGCCGCTGGGACCCCGGGAATGAAAAACTGTTTTTT.